What follows describes a single T cell receptor (beta chain). Using immunoSEQ multiplex PCR, the repertoire was profiled, and TCRdb retains in-frame clones only, with some absent. The sample gives 100,000 or so clones, around 90% of which show up once; around 12% is in the top ten. The sample comes from a study of siplizumab effects on memory and regulatory T cells. The CDR3 is made up of 13 amino acids. Trimming stripped 0 bases from V and 7 bases from J, with 10 bases between. The germline CDR1 and CDR2 sequences are MNHNY and SVGAGI (reference sequence). Material for sequencing was non-Treg CD4+ T cells sorted from blood. This clonotype originated in a human donor in good health. The chain recombines TRBV6-6 with TRBJ2-7; D remains unclear. As DNA, the CDR3 is TGTGCCAGCAGTTACTCGAATAGTGGGGAGCAGTACTTC. Its translation is CASSYSNSGEQYF.